Below, 28 T cell receptor beta chains from the same sample are listed, as sequenced in a study of blood T cell repertoires in COVID-19. Assay: immunoSEQ multiplex PCR; the TCRdb copy retains only in-frame clones and omits some. The sample lists 96,000 or so clones; 85% to 95% were seen once. Sequences were obtained from peripheral blood. These receptors were collected from a man aged 60 to 69 with acute or convalescent COVID-19.

The chain employs TRBV5-6 and TRBJ2-2; TRBD1 is a possible D gene (5 bases). Germline assignment: CDR1 SGHDT and CDR2 YYEEEE. The CDR3 extends over 17 amino acids. The germline V and J ends were trimmed by 0 bases and 4 bases, with 16 bases remaining between them. The CDR3 protein is CASSLEFRVPGTGELFF. CDR3 DNA: TGTGCCAGCAGCTTGGAGTTCAGGGTTCCCGGCACCGGGGAGCTGTTTTTT.

The genes are TRBV7-2 and TRBJ2-1; 11 nucleotides line up with TRBD2. The CDR3 covers 16 residues. The V gene's germline CDR1 is SGHTA and CDR2 FQGNSA. After removal of 5 bases from V and 8 bases from J, the junction contained 11 bases not matched to a gene. The CDR3, as DNA: TGTGCCAGCAGCCCTCATAGCGGGAGGGCCTTTTATGAGCAGTTCTTC. Translating it yields CASSPHSGRAFYEQFF.

This chain connects TRBV5-4 to TRBJ2-2; 8 bases line up with TRBD2. Trimming cost V 4 bases and J 7 bases; bases outside gene matches: 15. This CDR3 spans 17 amino acids. The V gene's germline CDR1 is SGHNT and CDR2 YYREEE (reference sequence). CDR3 sequence reads: CASSPRAGTRHVGELFF. The CDR3 nucleotides read TGTGCCAGCAGCCCGCGTGCCGGGACTAGGCATGTCGGGGAGCTGTTTTTT.

This clone has only a few counts. The V and J genes are TRBV6-5 and TRBJ2-2, with 8 bases identical to TRBD1. Germline CDR1 MNHEY, CDR2 SVGAGI. The V segment lost 4 bases and the J segment 6 bases; nucleotides outside the gene matches: 10. The CDR3 is made up of 16 amino acids. CDR3 loop: CASSSGGANSAGELFF. Written as DNA, the CDR3 is TGTGCCAGCAGTTCAGGGGGCGCAAATTCGGCCGGGGAGCTGTTTTTT.

The chain couples TRBV27 to TRBJ2-1; 9 nucleotides line up with TRBD2. Trimming at V came to 5 bases and at J to 2 bases, leaving 10 bases not matched to a gene. Germline V gene sequence: CDR1 MNHEY, CDR2 SMNVEV (reference sequence). CDR3 length: 17 amino acids. CDR3 sequence (DNA): TGTGCCAGCAGTCCTAGGAAGACTAGCGGAACCTACAATGAGCAGTTCTTC. This translates into CASSPRKTSGTYNEQFF.

The J gene is TRBJ1-1, the V gene TRBV28; 8 positions agree with TRBD1. Germline CDR1 reads MDHEN; CDR2 reads SYDVKM. Trimming removed 8 bases from V and 1 base from J; junction bases left unmatched: 12. This CDR3 contains 16 residues. The CDR3 reads CASGLSGGLGNTEAFF. The DNA of the CDR3 is TGTGCCAGCGGACTGTCAGGGGGCCTGGGGAACACTGAAGCTTTCTTT.

The rearrangement joins TRBV19 to TRBJ2-2, with no clear D. Germline CDR1 is LNHDA and CDR2 is SQIVND (reference sequence). Trimming cost V 5 bases and J 5 bases, with 12 bases left between them. This CDR3 spans 14 amino acids. This chain's CDR3 is CASSSTVETGELFF. CDR3 sequence (DNA): TGTGCCAGTAGTTCAACGGTCGAAACCGGGGAGCTGTTTTTT.

This chain connects TRBV7-9 to TRBJ1-1, with no clear D. CDR1 is SEHNR and CDR2 is FQNEAQ in the germline V gene (reference sequence). The germline V and J ends were trimmed by 3 bases and 6 bases, with 14 bases remaining between them. This CDR3 contains 14 residues. The CDR3 loop is CASSFSSRQAEAFF. The CDR3 DNA reads as TGTGCCAGCAGCTTCAGTTCTCGGCAGGCTGAAGCTTTCTTT.

J is TRBJ1-1 and V is TRBV7-3; tentative D call: TRBD1 (5 bases). This CDR3 contains 17 residues. Trimming left V 4 bases short and J 1 base short, with 19 bases between. CDR1 is SGHTA, CDR2 FQGTGA, per germline. The CDR3 loop is CASSSNIRRQRNTEAFF. CDR3 coding DNA: TGTGCCAGCAGCTCGAATATCCGCCGACAGAGGAACACTGAAGCTTTCTTT.

The chain joins TRBV5-1 to TRBJ2-1, with a tentative D call TRBD1 (5 bases). Trimming left V 0 bases short and J 9 bases short, with 13 bases between. The CDR3 has 14 amino acids. Germline assignment: CDR1 SGHRS and CDR2 YFSETQ. The CDR3 DNA sequence: TGCGCCAGCAGCTTGGCAGCAGTTCAGGGTGAGCAGTTCTTC. Translating it yields CASSLAAVQGEQFF. Based on the CDR3 plus reference TRBV5-1 and TRBJ2-1, the full variable domain is KAGVTQTPRYLIKTRGQQVTLSCSPISGHRSVSWYQQTPGQGLQFLFEYFSETQRNKGNFPGRFSGRQFSNSRSEMNVSTLELGDSALYLCASSLAAVQGEQFFGPGTRLTVL.

The rearrangement joins TRBV29-1 to TRBJ2-1; 9 bases agree with TRBD1. With 8 bases clipped from V and 7 bases from J, the junction kept 12 bases outside the gene matches. This CDR3 spans 14 amino acids. Germline V gene sequence: CDR1 SQVTM, CDR2 ANQGSEA. CDR3 in amino acids: CSTQGTGGLNEQFF. The CDR3 region has the DNA TGCAGCACTCAAGGTACAGGGGGCTTGAATGAGCAGTTCTTC.

The chain is built from TRBV5-1 and TRBJ1-1; D remains ambiguous. The CDR3 length is 14 residues. CDR1 is SGHRS and CDR2 is YFSETQ in the germline V gene. Between the trimmed V and J ends, which lost 2 bases and 0 bases, there was a span of 8 bases. The CDR3 here is CASSFSTLNTEAFF. Written as DNA, the CDR3 is TGCGCCAGCAGCTTCTCCACTTTGAACACTGAAGCTTTCTTT. The whole variable domain, remainder taken from reference TRBV5-1 and TRBJ1-1, is KAGVTQTPRYLIKTRGQQVTLSCSPISGHRSVSWYQQTPGQGLQFLFEYFSETQRNKGNFPGRFSGRQFSNSRSEMNVSTLELGDSALYLCASSFSTLNTEAFFGQGTRLTVV.

This chain joins TRBV19 and TRBJ2-6, with a possible D match to TRBD2 (6 bases). CDR1 and CDR2 from the germline V gene are LNHDA and SQIVND (reference sequence). The CDR3 covers 14 residues. V lost 7 bases and J 2 bases, leaving 9 bases between the germline ends. The CDR3 DNA is TGTGCCAGTATGCCGGGAGCTGGGGCCAACGTCCTGACTTTC. Translating it yields CASMPGAGANVLTF. Looking up the rest from reference TRBV19 and TRBJ2-6 gives the full variable domain: DGGITQSPKYLFRKEGQNVTLSCEQNLNHDAMYWYRQDPGQGLRLIYYSQIVNDFQKGDIAEGYSVSREKKESFPLTVTSAQKNPTAFYLCASMPGAGANVLTFGAGSRLTVL.

This sequence joins TRBV4-2 and TRBJ2-7; D gene ambiguous. Germline values: CDR1 LGHNA, CDR2 YNFKEQ. Trimming removed 0 bases at V and 3 bases at J, with 6 bases between. The CDR3 spans 13 residues. DNA for the CDR3: TGTGCCAGCAGCCAAGATTACAGCTACGAGCAGTACTTC. As protein: CASSQDYSYEQYF.

J is TRBJ2-3 and V is TRBV4-3; 8 bases are a match to TRBD1. J lost 3 bases, V lost 1 base, and 3 bases had no gene match. The CDR3 runs to 15 residues. Germline lookup yields CDR1 LGHNA and CDR2 YSLEER. The CDR3 here is CASSQGDRGTDTQYF. The CDR3 DNA sequence: TGCGCCAGCAGCCAAGGAGACAGGGGTACAGATACGCAGTATTTT.

This sequence joins TRBV9 and TRBJ1-2; weak D call: TRBD1 (5 bases). The CDR3 spans 13 residues. Per germline, CDR1 SGDLS and CDR2 YYNGEE. V was clipped by 3 bases and J by 8 bases, with 14 bases between them. The CDR3 region has the DNA TGTGCCAGCAGCGGTCCAAGGGGAGGCGGCTACACCTTC. Translation: CASSGPRGGGYTF.

This chain connects TRBV24-1 to TRBJ2-1; TRBD2 agrees at 7 bases. The junction had 4 bases not matched to a gene; V was cut back by 6 bases and J by 6 bases. This CDR3 comprises 13 residues. From germline, CDR1 is KGHDR and CDR2 SFDVKD. CDR3: CATSSGTSNEQFF. The CDR3 DNA is TGTGCCACCAGTAGCGGGACCTCCAATGAGCAGTTCTTC.

The V call is TRBV24-1, the J call TRBJ2-3, with D perhaps TRBD1 (5 bases). Trimming stripped 6 bases from V and 2 bases from J, with 14 bases between. The CDR3 loop spans 15 amino acids. CDR1 and CDR2 from the germline V gene are KGHDR and SFDVKD. The CDR3 sequence: CATSSTDTYTDTQYF. The CDR3, as DNA: TGTGCCACCAGTTCCACGGACACTTACACAGATACGCAGTATTTT.

This chain uses TRBV18 with TRBJ2-3, with 11 bases lining up with TRBD2. CDR3 length: 17 amino acids. The germline V gene encodes CDR1 KGHSH and CDR2 LQKENI. V lost 3 bases, J lost 0 bases, and 5 bases stayed unmatched. For the CDR3, the DNA is TGTGCCAGCTCACCGGGACTAGCGGCAGCTAGCACAGATACGCAGTATTTT. Encoded protein: CASSPGLAAASTDTQYF.

This sequence joins TRBV30 and TRBJ1-4; D remains unclear. The CDR3 runs 14 residues. Germline values: CDR1 GTSNPN, CDR2 SVGIG (reference sequence). V was clipped by 4 bases and J by 0 bases, with 9 bases between them. CDR3 DNA sequence: TGTGCCTGGACCCTAGATGCAACTAATGAAAAACTGTTTTTT. Translating gives CAWTLDATNEKLFF.

This chain links TRBV7-2 with TRBJ2-5; TRBD2 matches 10 bases. Germline assignment: CDR1 SGHTA and CDR2 FQGNSA. V was clipped by 5 bases and J by 5 bases; unmatched bases: 8. This CDR3 contains 15 residues. The chain's CDR3 is CASSGTSGVRETQYF. The CDR3 nucleotides are TGTGCCAGCAGCGGTACTAGCGGGGTCCGGGAGACCCAGTACTTC.

The rearrangement links TRBV27 to TRBJ2-7; TRBD2 matches at 15 bases. Losses at the gene ends were 4 bases for V and 8 bases for J; bases not matched to a gene: 6. CDR1 is MNHEY and CDR2 is SMNVEV in the germline V gene (reference sequence). The CDR3 loop spans 15 amino acids. The CDR3: CASSSGLAGGQQQYF. CDR3 bases: TGTGCCAGCAGTTCCGGACTAGCGGGAGGGCAACAGCAGTACTTC.

The rearrangement links TRBV7-9 to TRBJ2-2; 9 bases match TRBD2. This CDR3 is 15 amino acids long. Germline-derived CDR1 and CDR2 are SEHNR and FQNEAQ (reference sequence). With 5 bases clipped from V and 4 bases from J, the junction kept 5 bases outside the gene matches. The CDR3 DNA reads as TGTGCCAGCAGCATTAGCGGGAGAGGCACCGGGGAGCTGTTTTTT. It encodes CASSISGRGTGELFF.

The chain is built from TRBV7-6 and TRBJ2-7, with D possibly being TRBD2 (6 bases). Looked up from germline, CDR1 is SGHVS and CDR2 is FNYEAQ. This CDR3 contains 14 residues. Trimming took 4 bases from V and 2 from J, leaving 12 bases between them. The CDR3 DNA follows: TGTGCCAGCAGCTCGACTAGAGACGCCTACGAGCAGTACTTC. Residues: CASSSTRDAYEQYF.

The V call is TRBV21-1, the J call TRBJ1-5; the table names TRBD1, a call not compared with the DNA. TRBV21-1 is labeled a pseudogene. The CDR3 is made up of 16 amino acids. The CDR3 coding sequence is TGTGCCAGCAGCAAAGACCGGGACAGATGCAATCAGCCCCAGCATTTT. Amino acid sequence: CASSKDRDRCNQPQHF.

The chain is built from TRBV3-1 (or the pseudogene TRBV3-2) and TRBJ2-3; 10 nucleotides match TRBD2. Germline CDR1 LGHDT, CDR2 YNNKEL (reference sequence). The CDR3 covers 15 residues. Trimming at V came to 3 bases and at J to 1 base, leaving 1 base not matched to a gene. CDR3 residues: CASSQTSGRTDTQYF. The CDR3 DNA sequence: TGTGCCAGCAGCCAGACTAGCGGGCGCACAGATACGCAGTATTTT.

The chain uses TRBV2 and TRBJ2-7; no firm D call. This CDR3 is 14 amino acids long. Germline lookup yields CDR1 SNHLY and CDR2 FYNNEI. The ends were cut back, 5 bases at V and 3 bases at J, with 14 bases in the middle. The chain's CDR3 is CASSPGLRRYEQYF. The CDR3 DNA sequence: TGTGCCAGCAGTCCAGGATTACGCCGCTACGAGCAGTACTTC.

This rearrangement joins TRBV3-1 (or the pseudogene TRBV3-2) to TRBJ2-7; a weak D match, TRBD1 (6 bases). The germline V gene encodes CDR1 LGHDT and CDR2 YNNKEL (reference sequence). Trimming shortened V by 2 bases and J by 2 bases, and 16 bases separated the two germline ends. The CDR3 is 16 residues long. The CDR3, as DNA: TGTGCCAGCAGCCAAAAATTAGGACAGCAGACCTACGAGCAGTACTTC. Residues: CASSQKLGQQTYEQYF.